The 27 T cell receptor beta chains below come from one sample, sequenced in a study of patients and donors after allogeneic stem cell transplantation (dated by TCRdb to 2020 to 2021). Library generation was performed with RT-PCR. Sequenced on a NextSeq 550. TCRdb ran its own pipeline on the public reads, namely fastp trimming at Q25 and MiXCR clone calling, and kept in-frame beta chains. CDR3 protein sequences are deduplicated, and each keeps its most common genes and DNA. The sample table holds roughly 940,000 distinct CDR3 sequences, of which approximately 19% were seen once. The ten largest account for around 6% of the sample. The sequenced material came from blood, either unsorted or a sorted T cell fraction (not recorded which). The source of these receptors is a human donor who was either an allogeneic HSCT recipient or a stem cell or donor lymphocyte infusion donor (not recorded which). It is not recorded whose cells these are; they may come from a transplant donor.

This clonotype was picked up one time. The rearrangement uses TRBV12-3 or TRBV12-4 and TRBJ2-5; D perhaps matches TRBD2 (6 bases). V lost 3 bases and J 2 bases, leaving 16 bases between the germline ends. The CDR3 is 16 residues long. As DNA, the CDR3 is TGTGCCAGCAGTTTTCCTGTACGGGGGAGACAAGAGACCCAGTACTTC. It specifies CASSFPVRGRQETQYF.

V usage is TRBV2 and J usage is TRBJ2-1, with D unclear. CDR3 length: 15 amino acids. CDR1 SNHLY and CDR2 FYNNEI come from the germline V gene. V was clipped by 2 bases and J by 6 bases, with 14 bases between them. The CDR3 loop is CASSETGGALNEQFF. In DNA, the CDR3 is TGTGCCAGCAGTGAAACTGGCGGAGCCCTCAATGAGCAGTTCTTC.

The V call is TRBV15, the J call TRBJ1-1; D not certain. The CDR3 is 13 residues long. V was clipped by 3 bases and J by 0 bases, with 5 bases between them. Germline values: CDR1 LNHNV, CDR2 YYDKDF (reference sequence). The CDR3 sequence: CATSSRLNTEAFF. The DNA of the CDR3 is TGTGCCACCAGCAGCAGACTGAACACTGAAGCTTTCTTT.

This clonotype was recorded a few times. The chain joins TRBV7-8 to TRBJ2-3, with a tentative D call TRBD2 (5 bases). Germline loops: CDR1 SGHVS, CDR2 FQNEAQ. The V gene lost 5 bases and the J gene lost 2 bases, with 17 bases spanning the gap. The CDR3 sequence is 16 residues long. CDR3 in amino acids: CASSETRVAFTDTQYF. The CDR3 DNA is TGTGCCAGCAGCGAAACTAGGGTGGCCTTCACAGATACGCAGTATTTT.

V and J are TRBV9 and TRBJ2-7; D not resolved. The V and J ends lost 4 bases and 0 bases respectively, with 11 bases between them. CDR3 length: 14 residues. Per germline, CDR1 SGDLS and CDR2 YYNGEE. The CDR3 spells CASSPLLDSYEQYF. The CDR3 coding sequence is TGTGCCAGCAGCCCTCTTCTGGACTCCTACGAGCAGTACTTC.

A few counts support this clonotype. The V gene is TRBV28, the J gene TRBJ2-7; D uncertain. The V end was cut by 6 bases, the J end by 3 bases, with 9 bases between. The CDR3 is 12 residues long. Germline V gives CDR1 MDHEN, CDR2 SYDVKM. DNA for the CDR3: TGTGCCAGCAGAGCGACTGACTACGAGCAGTACTTC. It specifies CASRATDYEQYF.

This clonotype was counted at least ten times. The rearrangement joins TRBV4-2 to TRBJ2-7; 9 nucleotides line up with TRBD2. The germline V gene encodes CDR1 LGHNA and CDR2 YNFKEQ. This CDR3 has 16 amino acids. J was trimmed by 4 bases and V by 4 bases; bases with no gene match: 11. The CDR3 bases are TGTGCCAGCAGCCCATTAAGACTAGCGGAAGGATACGAGCAGTACTTC. Amino acid sequence: CASSPLRLAEGYEQYF.

This clonotype was observed many times. The chain recombines TRBV7-9 with TRBJ1-1; a possible D gene is TRBD1 (5 bases). V gave up 3 bases and J gave up 5 bases, with 13 bases separating them. The CDR3 consists of 14 residues. The germline gives CDR1 SEHNR, CDR2 FQNEAQ (reference sequence). The CDR3 nucleotides are TGTGCCAGCAGCTTCGGGGGTAGGAGGACTGAAGCTTTCTTT. This encodes CASSFGGRRTEAFF. Full variable domain (missing parts from reference TRBV7-9 and TRBJ1-1): DTGVSQNPRHKITKRGQNVTFRCDPISEHNRLYWYRQTLGQGPEFLTYFQNEAQLEKSRLLSDRFSAERPKGSFSTLEIQRTEQGDSAMYLCASSFGGRRTEAFFGQGTRLTVV.

The chain combines TRBV29-1 with TRBJ2-7; D possibly corresponds to TRBD2 (7 bases). V was shortened by 1 base and J by 0 bases, with 19 bases between the two germline ends. CDR1 is SQVTM and CDR2 is ANQGSEA in the germline V gene. CDR3 length: 17 amino acids. The CDR3 region is CSVEGGGRAYSSYEQYF. The CDR3, as DNA: TGCAGCGTTGAAGGGGGGGGCAGGGCCTATAGCTCCTACGAGCAGTACTTC.

This clonotype occurred a few times. The chain combines TRBV4-1 with TRBJ2-5; 13 positions match TRBD2. Germline assignment: CDR1 MGHRA and CDR2 YSYEKL. V shed 3 bases and J 3 bases; nucleotides not matched to a gene: 4. The CDR3 extends over 16 amino acids. CDR3 DNA: TGCGCCAGCAGCCAGATTGGACTAGCGGGGGAAGAGACCCAGTACTTC. It is translated as CASSQIGLAGEETQYF.

In its sample, this clonotype was seen a few times. This chain connects TRBV12-3 or TRBV12-4 to TRBJ1-5, with a possible D match to TRBD1 (5 bases). V lost 5 bases and J 5 bases, leaving 16 bases between the germline ends. CDR3 length equals 15 residues. The CDR3 protein is CASSRTGRGHQPQHF. The CDR3 DNA reads as TGTGCCAGCAGTCGTACGGGAAGGGGTCATCAGCCCCAGCATTTT.

The V gene is TRBV11-2, the J gene TRBJ2-1; 10 bases map to TRBD2. CDR3 length: 14 residues. Germline loops: CDR1 SGHAT, CDR2 FQNNGV. Germline trimming cut 10 bases from V and 9 bases from J; bases unmatched to any gene: 12. DNA for the CDR3: TGTGCCACCCAAGCGGGGGGGCAAAGTACTGAGCAGTTCTTC. Protein product: CATQAGGQSTEQFF.

This clonotype was detected only a few times. This sequence joins TRBV12-3 or TRBV12-4 and TRBJ2-7; TRBD1 matches 10 bases. CDR3 length: 14 amino acids. Losses at the gene ends were 6 bases for V and 9 bases for J; bases not matched to a gene: 11. The CDR3 loop is CASRDDRGPPTQYF. The CDR3 DNA sequence: TGTGCCAGCAGGGACGACAGGGGGCCCCCGACGCAGTACTTC.

This clonotype was recorded a few times. The chain joins TRBV9 to TRBJ2-7; D gene uncertain. V was cut by 6 bases and J by 0 bases, with 13 bases left in between. This CDR3 is built from 14 residues. The germline CDR1 and CDR2 sequences are SGDLS and YYNGEE. In nucleotides, the CDR3 is TGTGCCAGCACCCAAAGTATGAGCTCCTACGAGCAGTACTTC. Residues: CASTQSMSSYEQYF.

The chain is built from TRBV21-1 and TRBJ1-1. TRBV21-1 is a documented pseudogene. The CDR3 is made up of 15 amino acids. CDR3 region: CASSKAEGSNTEAFF. The CDR3 DNA follows: TGTGCCAGCAGCAAAGCCGAGGGCTCAAACACTGAAGCTTTCTTT.

V and J are TRBV2 and TRBJ2-2, with D tentatively TRBD1 (5 bases). Trimming cost V 6 bases and J 0 bases, with 11 bases left between them. The CDR3 contains 15 residues. Germline-derived CDR1 and CDR2 are SNHLY and FYNNEI. CDR3 residues: CASRRDRSNTGELFF. For the CDR3, the DNA is TGTGCCAGCAGGAGAGACAGATCGAACACCGGGGAGCTGTTTTTT.

This clonotype was detected only a few times. This chain joins TRBV6-1 and TRBJ1-3; unclear D gene. Germline V lookup: CDR1 MNHNS, CDR2 SASEGT. V was shortened by 6 bases and J by 4 bases, with 16 bases between the two germline ends. The CDR3 is 15 amino acids. CDR3 DNA sequence: TGTGCCAGCAGCCCTGCAAGAGTGGAAGGAAACACCATATATTTT. Its protein is CASSPARVEGNTIYF.

This rearrangement joins TRBV6-5 to TRBJ2-7; TRBD1 is a possible D gene (6 bases). The CDR3 loop spans 14 amino acids. V dropped 2 bases and J dropped 2 bases, with 10 bases sitting between them. The germline CDR1 and CDR2 sequences are MNHEY and SVGAGI. The CDR3 sequence is CASSYGGLTYEQYF. The CDR3 nucleotides are TGTGCCAGCAGTTACGGGGGCCTTACCTACGAGCAGTACTTC.

V gene TRBV2 combines with J gene TRBJ2-1, with D uncertain. Trimming took 7 bases from V and 9 from J, leaving 10 bases between them. CDR1 SNHLY and CDR2 FYNNEI come from the germline V gene. The length of the CDR3 is 11 residues. CDR3 sequence reads: CASTRGTEQFF. Written as DNA, the CDR3 is TGTGCCAGCACCCGAGGCACTGAGCAGTTCTTC.

The chain joins TRBV28 to TRBJ1-1; no clear D. With 8 bases removed from V and 3 bases from J, the gap between germline ends came to 10 bases. Looked up from germline, CDR1 is MDHEN and CDR2 is SYDVKM. This CDR3 spans 12 amino acids. The CDR3 reads CASFRWDTEAFF. The CDR3 bases are TGTGCCAGCTTTCGGTGGGACACTGAAGCTTTCTTT.

This clonotype was counted a few times. The V gene is TRBV18, the J gene TRBJ1-5, with D unresolved. Between the trimmed V and J ends, which lost 2 bases and 0 bases, there was a span of 11 bases. Germline CDR1 KGHSH, CDR2 LQKENI. The CDR3 consists of 16 residues. The CDR3 protein is CASSPGRGISNQPQHF. CDR3 nucleotides: TGTGCCAGCTCACCAGGACGAGGAATTAGCAATCAGCCCCAGCATTTT. Looking up the rest from reference TRBV18 and TRBJ1-5 gives the full variable domain: NAGVMQNPRHLVRRRGQEARLRCSPMKGHSHVYWYRQLPEEGLKFMVYLQKENIIDESGMPKERFSAEFPKEGPSILRIQQVVRGDSAAYFCASSPGRGISNQPQHFGDGTRLSIL.

This clonotype was seen only a few times. This CDR3 is CASSRTIQGSETQYF. The CDR3 region has the DNA TGTGCCAGCAGCCGCACGATACAGGGATCAGAGACCCAGTACTTC. V is TRBV14 and J is TRBJ2-5; a possible D gene is TRBD1 (6 bases). This CDR3 is 15 amino acids long. Germline-derived CDR1 and CDR2 are SGHDN and FVKESK. V lost 4 bases, J lost 4 bases, and 16 bases lay in between.

The chain couples TRBV20-1 to TRBJ2-1; perhaps TRBD2 as D (6 bases). Trimming left V 6 bases short and J 1 base short, with 13 bases between. CDR3 length equals 14 residues. CDR1 and CDR2 from the germline V gene are DFQATT and SNEGSKA (reference sequence). In nucleotides, the CDR3 is TGCAGTGCCGGGGGTCTCCTTTCCTACAATGAGCAGTTCTTC. It is translated as CSAGGLLSYNEQFF.

The rearrangement joins TRBV20-1 to TRBJ2-3; 10 nucleotides line up with TRBD1. CDR1 is DFQATT and CDR2 is SNEGSKA in the germline V gene (reference sequence). This CDR3 has 18 residues. The V segment lost 3 bases and the J segment 0 bases; nucleotides outside the gene matches: 12. The CDR3 spells CSARGTGAWISSTDTQYF. DNA of the CDR3: TGCAGTGCTAGGGGGACAGGGGCCTGGATTTCTAGCACAGATACGCAGTATTTT.

V gene TRBV5-1 combines with J gene TRBJ1-2; no clear D. The CDR3 covers 15 residues. Trimming shortened V by 2 bases and J by 5 bases, and 16 bases separated the two germline ends. CDR1 and CDR2 (germline): SGHRS, YFSETQ. The CDR3 coding sequence is TGCGCCAGCAGCTTAACGTCTGCTAAGCCTTATGGCTACACCTTC. Protein sequence: CASSLTSAKPYGYTF.

V gene TRBV7-9 combines with J gene TRBJ1-1; a weak D match, TRBD1 (6 bases). The germline V and J ends were trimmed by 4 bases and 8 bases, with 17 bases remaining between them. The CDR3 length is 14 residues. The V gene's germline CDR1 is SEHNR and CDR2 FQNEAQ (reference sequence). CDR3 loop: CASSSTYREEEAFF. CDR3 DNA sequence: TGTGCCAGCAGCTCGACCTACAGGGAAGAAGAAGCTTTCTTT.

In this sample, this clonotype turned up a few times. The chain joins TRBV12-3 or TRBV12-4 to TRBJ2-7, with no clear D. The CDR3 is 15 residues long. The V end lost 3 bases, the J end lost 3 bases, and 15 bases lay between the germline ends. The CDR3 DNA follows: TGTGCCAGCAGTTTCGGCGGATTAATTAACTACGAGCAGTACTTC. Amino acid sequence: CASSFGGLINYEQYF.